This TCR beta chain was observed in a study of cytomegalovirus exposure and HLA in healthy donors. Study as a whole: A previous analysis identified fewer than 130 million unique TCR beta sequences derived from 180 million or so T cells.

J gave up 3 bases and V 0 bases, and 3 bases lay outside the gene matches. The CDR3 loop spans 15 amino acids. CDR1 and CDR2 from the germline V gene are MNHEY and SVGAGI. As to this clone: Its antigen is not identified.

The PCR was carried out with 60 Vbeta primers and 13 Jbeta primers. Assay used: immunoSEQ multiplex PCR; TCRdb lists only in-frame clones, some missing. The table has 90,000 to 120,000 clones, roughly 70% seen once. General study findings and limits: Later on, an analysis showed TCR association rates differing by HLA locus, with DRB1 the most and HLA-C the fewest. HLA-A and HLA-B allele assignments for most subjects were reportedly predicted accurately using TCR beta sequences. The authors later found HLA-associated TCR beta chains more clonally expanded than equally common others.

The origin of this receptor is a middle-aged woman in good health and CMV-seropositive. The chain recombines TRBV6-5 with TRBJ2-7, with 9 bases aligning to TRBD2. What was sequenced was PBMCs. CDR3 DNA: TGTGCCAGCAGTTACTCGAAGACTAGCGGCTACGAGCAGTACTTC. Translating gives CASSYSKTSGYEQYF.